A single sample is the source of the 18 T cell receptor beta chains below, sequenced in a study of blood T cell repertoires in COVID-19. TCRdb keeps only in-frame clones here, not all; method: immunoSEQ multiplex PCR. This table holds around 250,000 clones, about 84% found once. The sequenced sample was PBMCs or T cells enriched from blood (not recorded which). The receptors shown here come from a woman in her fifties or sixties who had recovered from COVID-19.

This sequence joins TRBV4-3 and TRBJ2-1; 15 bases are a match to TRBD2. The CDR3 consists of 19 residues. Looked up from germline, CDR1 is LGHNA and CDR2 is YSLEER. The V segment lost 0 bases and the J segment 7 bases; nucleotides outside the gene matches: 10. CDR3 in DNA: TGCGCCAGCAGCCAAGATTTCGGGACTAGCGGGAGGATAGGGAATGAGCAGTTCTTC. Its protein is CASSQDFGTSGRIGNEQFF.

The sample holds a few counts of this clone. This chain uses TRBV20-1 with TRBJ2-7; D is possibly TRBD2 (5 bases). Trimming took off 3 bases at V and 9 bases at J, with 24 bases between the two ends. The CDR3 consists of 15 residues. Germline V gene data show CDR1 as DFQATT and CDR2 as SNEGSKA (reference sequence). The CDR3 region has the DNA TGCAGTGCTAGTCTCCCGGCTAGCTGGGGTAACAGGCAGTACTTC. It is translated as CSASLPASWGNRQYF.

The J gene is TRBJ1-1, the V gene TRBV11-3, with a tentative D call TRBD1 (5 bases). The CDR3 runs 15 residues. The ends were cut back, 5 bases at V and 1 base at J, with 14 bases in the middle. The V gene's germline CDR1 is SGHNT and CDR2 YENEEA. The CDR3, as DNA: TGTGCCAGCAGCCCCCATGGGGGGGGGAACACTGAAGCTTTCTTT. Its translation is CASSPHGGGNTEAFF.

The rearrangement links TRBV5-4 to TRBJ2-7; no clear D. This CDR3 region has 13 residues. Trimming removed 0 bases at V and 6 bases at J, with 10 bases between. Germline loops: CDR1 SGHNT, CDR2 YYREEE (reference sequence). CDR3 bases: TGTGCCAGCAGCTTGGTGGCAGTCTCCGAGCAGTACTTC. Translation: CASSLVAVSEQYF.

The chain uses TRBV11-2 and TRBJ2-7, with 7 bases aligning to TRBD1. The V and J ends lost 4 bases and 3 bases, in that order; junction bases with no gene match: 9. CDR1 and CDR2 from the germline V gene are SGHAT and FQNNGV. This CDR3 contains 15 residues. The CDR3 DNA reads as TGTGCCAGCAGCTCTTATAGGGACAGAAACTACGAGCAGTACTTC. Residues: CASSSYRDRNYEQYF.

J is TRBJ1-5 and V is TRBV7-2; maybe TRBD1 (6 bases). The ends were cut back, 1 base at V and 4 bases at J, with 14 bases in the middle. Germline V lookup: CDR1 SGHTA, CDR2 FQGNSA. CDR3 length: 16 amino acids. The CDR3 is CASSLGTGTKNQPQHF. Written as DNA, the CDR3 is TGTGCCAGCAGCTTAGGAACCGGGACAAAAAATCAGCCCCAGCATTTT.

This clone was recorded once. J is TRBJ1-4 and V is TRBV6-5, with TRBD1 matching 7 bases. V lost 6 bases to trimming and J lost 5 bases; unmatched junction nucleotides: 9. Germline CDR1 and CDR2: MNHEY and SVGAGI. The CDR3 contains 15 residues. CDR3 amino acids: CASRDGQVNNEKLFF. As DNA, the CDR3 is TGTGCCAGCAGAGACGGACAGGTGAACAATGAAAAACTGTTTTTT.

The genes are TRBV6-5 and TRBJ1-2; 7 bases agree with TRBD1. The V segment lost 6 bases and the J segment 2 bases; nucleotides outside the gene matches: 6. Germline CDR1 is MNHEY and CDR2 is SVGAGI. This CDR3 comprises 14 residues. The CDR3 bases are TGTGCCAGCAGATATTCGACAGGGAACTATGGCTACACCTTC. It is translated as CASRYSTGNYGYTF.

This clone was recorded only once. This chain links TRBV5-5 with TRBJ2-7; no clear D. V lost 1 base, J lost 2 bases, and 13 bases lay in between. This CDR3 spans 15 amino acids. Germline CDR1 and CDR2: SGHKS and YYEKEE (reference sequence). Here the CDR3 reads CASSLFPQETYEQYF. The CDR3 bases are TGTGCCAGCAGCTTGTTTCCGCAGGAAACCTACGAGCAGTACTTC.

This CDR3 reads CASSLRWGPANYGYTF. Here the CDR3 DNA reads TGTGCCAGCAGCCTCCGCTGGGGGCCAGCTAACTATGGCTACACCTTC. The genes are TRBV7-2 and TRBJ1-2; D may be TRBD1 (6 bases). Germline assignment: CDR1 SGHTA and CDR2 FQGNSA. This CDR3 is 16 amino acids long. The germline V and J ends were trimmed by 5 bases and 0 bases, with 16 bases remaining between them.

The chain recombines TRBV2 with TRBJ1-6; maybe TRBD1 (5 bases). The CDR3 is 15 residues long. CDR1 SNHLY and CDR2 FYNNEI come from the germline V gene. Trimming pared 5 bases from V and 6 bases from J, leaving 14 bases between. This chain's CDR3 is CASSQWGGSNSPLHF. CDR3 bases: TGTGCCAGCAGTCAGTGGGGGGGGTCTAATTCACCCCTCCACTTT.

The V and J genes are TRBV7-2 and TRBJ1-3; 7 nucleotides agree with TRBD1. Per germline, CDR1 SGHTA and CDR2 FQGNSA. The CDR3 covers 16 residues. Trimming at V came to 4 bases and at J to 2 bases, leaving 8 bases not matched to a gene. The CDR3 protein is CASSSPRDRAGNTIYF. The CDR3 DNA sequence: TGTGCCAGCAGCTCACCCCGGGACAGAGCTGGAAACACCATATATTTT.

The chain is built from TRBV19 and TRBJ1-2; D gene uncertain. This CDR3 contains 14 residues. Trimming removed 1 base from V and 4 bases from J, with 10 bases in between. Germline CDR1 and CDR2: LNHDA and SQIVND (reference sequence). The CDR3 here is CASSIASAGYGYTF. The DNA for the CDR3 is TGTGCCAGTAGTATAGCCAGCGCGGGCTATGGCTACACCTTC.

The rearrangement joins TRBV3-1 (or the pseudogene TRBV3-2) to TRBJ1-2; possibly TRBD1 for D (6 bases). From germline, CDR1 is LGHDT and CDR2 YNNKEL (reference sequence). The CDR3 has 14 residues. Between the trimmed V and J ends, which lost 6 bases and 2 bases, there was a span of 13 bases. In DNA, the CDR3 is TGTGCCAGCAGACTCCTCGGGACAAACTATGGCTACACCTTC. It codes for CASRLLGTNYGYTF.

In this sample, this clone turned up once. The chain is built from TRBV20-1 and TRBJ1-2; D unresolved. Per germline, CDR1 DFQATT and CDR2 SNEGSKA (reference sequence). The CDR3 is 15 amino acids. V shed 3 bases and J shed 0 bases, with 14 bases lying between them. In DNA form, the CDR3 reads TGCAGTGCTAGTAGTGGCAGGCGATCTAACTATGGCTACACCTTC. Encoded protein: CSASSGRRSNYGYTF.

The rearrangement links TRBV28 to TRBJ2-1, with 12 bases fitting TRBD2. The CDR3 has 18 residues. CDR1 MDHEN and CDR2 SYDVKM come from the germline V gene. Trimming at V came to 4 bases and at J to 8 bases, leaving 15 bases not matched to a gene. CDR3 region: CASSSELAGGPLSHEQFF. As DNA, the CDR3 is TGTGCCAGCAGTTCGGAACTAGCGGGAGGACCGTTGTCCCATGAGCAGTTCTTC. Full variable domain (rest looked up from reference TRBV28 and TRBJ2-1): DVKVTQSSRYLVKRTGEKVFLECVQDMDHENMFWYRQDPGLGLRLIYFSYDVKMKEKGDIPEGYSVSREKKERFSLILESASTNQTSMYLCASSSELAGGPLSHEQFFGPGTRLTVL.

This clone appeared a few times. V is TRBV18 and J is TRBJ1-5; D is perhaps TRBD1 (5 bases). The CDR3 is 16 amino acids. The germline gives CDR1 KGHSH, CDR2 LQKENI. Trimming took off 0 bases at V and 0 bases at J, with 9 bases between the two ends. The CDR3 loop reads CASSPPGRSSNQPQHF. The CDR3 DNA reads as TGTGCCAGCTCACCACCGGGGCGGTCTAGCAATCAGCCCCAGCATTTT. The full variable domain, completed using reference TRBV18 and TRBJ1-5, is NAGVMQNPRHLVRRRGQEARLRCSPMKGHSHVYWYRQLPEEGLKFMVYLQKENIIDESGMPKERFSAEFPKEGPSILRIQQVVRGDSAAYFCASSPPGRSSNQPQHFGDGTRLSIL.

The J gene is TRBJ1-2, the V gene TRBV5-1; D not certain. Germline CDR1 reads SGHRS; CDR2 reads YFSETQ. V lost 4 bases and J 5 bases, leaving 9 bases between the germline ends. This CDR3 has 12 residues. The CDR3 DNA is TGCGCCAGCAGCCCGGGATCGTATGGCTACACCTTC. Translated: CASSPGSYGYTF.